The source of this T cell receptor beta chain is a study of patients and donors after allogeneic stem cell transplantation. TCRdb passed the RT-PCR reads through MiXCR, listing each CDR3 protein once. Of 160,000 or so distinct CDR3 sequences in the sample, roughly 22% were seen once. Per the germline V gene, CDR1 is SGHTA and CDR2 is FQGNSA. This CDR3 has 14 residues. The V end was cut by 6 bases, the J end by 1 base, with 11 bases between. The chain has TRBV7-2 and TRBJ2-3, with D possibly being TRBD2 (5 bases). Sequencing was performed on blood, either unsorted or a sorted T cell fraction (not recorded which). The sequence derives from a human donor who was either an allogeneic HSCT recipient or a stem cell or donor lymphocyte infusion donor (not recorded which). It is not recorded whose cells these are; they may come from a transplant donor. For the CDR3, the DNA is TGTGCCAGCAGGGCTAGGACTCGCACAGATACGCAGTATTTT. This encodes CASRARTRTDTQYF. Full variable domain (outside the CDR3, taken from reference TRBV7-2 and TRBJ2-3): GAGVSQSPSNKVTEKGKDVELRCDPISGHTALYWYRQSLGQGLEFLIYFQGNSAPDKSGLPSDRFSAERTGGSVSTLTIQRTQQEDSAVYLCASRARTRTDTQYFGPGTRLTVL.